This TCR beta chain was documented in a study of OX40 agonist ivuxolimab in advanced cancers. Study results and caveats: Researchers did not establish what antigens the expanded peripheral T cells target. Within 6 weeks, CD4+ and CD8+ blood T cells expanded clonally at 0.1 to 3.0 mg/kg. Normalized T-cell clonal expansion was also low in some nonresponders. CD8+ T cells (on average) carried more expanded clones than CD4+ T cells.

This clone was counted once. Its antigen is not identified. Measured with immunoSEQ multiplex PCR; TCRdb has only the in-frame clones, and not every one. The sample has approximately 66,000 clones; 86% are singletons. Per germline, CDR1 SGDLS and CDR2 YYNGEE. Trimming cost V 1 base and J 6 bases, with 11 bases left between them. The CDR3 contains 13 residues. The source is an adult with an advanced solid tumor such as melanoma, head and neck, liver or kidney cancer. The chain has TRBV9 and TRBJ2-7; unclear D gene. Sequencing was performed on CD4+ or CD8+ T cells sorted from blood, taken in a trial of the OX40 agonist ivuxolimab. CDR3 sequence: CASSVLVLGEQYF. DNA of the CDR3: TGTGCCAGCAGCGTATTGGTCTTGGGCGAGCAGTACTTC.